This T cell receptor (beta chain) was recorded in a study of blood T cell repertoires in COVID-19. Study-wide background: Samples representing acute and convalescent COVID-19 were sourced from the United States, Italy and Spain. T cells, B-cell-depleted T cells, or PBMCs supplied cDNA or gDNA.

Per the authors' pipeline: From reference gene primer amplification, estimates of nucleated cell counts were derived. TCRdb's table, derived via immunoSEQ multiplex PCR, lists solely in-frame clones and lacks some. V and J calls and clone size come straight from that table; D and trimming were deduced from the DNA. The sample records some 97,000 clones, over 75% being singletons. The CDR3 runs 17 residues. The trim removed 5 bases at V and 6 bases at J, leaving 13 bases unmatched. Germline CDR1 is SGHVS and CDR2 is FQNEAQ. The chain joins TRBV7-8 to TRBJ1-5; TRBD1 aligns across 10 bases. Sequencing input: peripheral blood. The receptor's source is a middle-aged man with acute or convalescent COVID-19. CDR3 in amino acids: CASSLQPGQGFSQPQHF. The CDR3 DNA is TGTGCCAGCAGCCTACAACCGGGACAGGGGTTTAGTCAGCCCCAGCATTTT.